The 26 T cell receptor beta chains below come from one sample, sequenced in a study of T cell responses to AZD1222 COVID-19 vaccine (dated by TCRdb to about 2021). The time point label, as the study defines it: baseline before first vaccination. The library came from the immunoSEQ multiplex PCR assay. TCRdb obtained this table from immuneACCESS and retained in-frame rearrangements with V and J assigned. These tables miss some clones; where compared with another copy, unresolved V genes account for less than half of the shortfall, and the remainder is unexplained. The sample table holds 100,000 to 150,000 clones, of which nearly 95% were seen once. Of the sample, 5.4% falls within the top ten clones. Sequences were derived from peripheral blood, sampled on day 0 of AZD1222 vaccination. These receptors originate from an adult in good health.

V usage is TRBV5-8 and J usage is TRBJ1-2, with D possibly TRBD1 on 5 matching bases. The CDR3 runs 13 residues. Between the trimmed V and J ends, which lost 3 bases and 7 bases, there was a span of 13 bases. The germline gives CDR1 SGHTS, CDR2 YDEGEE. CDR3 region: CASSSRGFSGYTF. CDR3 nucleotides: TGTGCCAGCAGCTCCCGGGGGTTTAGTGGCTACACCTTC.

The CDR3 DNA sequence: TGTGCCAGCAGCAGGGTTATGGCTGAAGCTTTCTTT. As protein: CASSRVMAEAFF. The chain joins TRBV2 to TRBJ1-1; D may be TRBD1 (5 bases). Trimming left V 6 bases short and J 6 bases short, with 11 bases between. Germline V gene data show CDR1 as SNHLY and CDR2 as FYNNEI. The CDR3 spans 12 residues.

The V call is TRBV6-6, the J call TRBJ2-7; D possibly uses TRBD1 or TRBD2 (5 bases each). V was shortened by 3 bases and J by 4 bases, with 16 bases between the two germline ends. The CDR3 has 15 amino acids. In germline, CDR1 is MNHNY, CDR2 SVGAGI (reference sequence). For the CDR3, the DNA is TGTGCCAGCAGTTATGTTCCGGGACGTATTTACGAGCAGTACTTC. This codes for CASSYVPGRIYEQYF.

The rearrangement joins TRBV19 to TRBJ2-1; TRBD2 aligns across 12 bases. CDR3 size: 15 residues. The ends lost 6 bases at V and 4 bases at J; junction bases unmatched: 4. Germline V lookup: CDR1 LNHDA, CDR2 SQIVND (reference sequence). CDR3 sequence: CASRRTSGKYNEQFF. Here the CDR3 DNA reads TGTGCCAGTAGACGGACTAGCGGGAAATACAATGAGCAGTTCTTC.

This clone occurred once. The V call is TRBV28, the J call TRBJ2-1, with a possible D match to TRBD2 (6 bases). The CDR3 runs to 15 residues. Germline CDR1 MDHEN, CDR2 SYDVKM. Trimming stripped 6 bases from V and 1 base from J, with 13 bases between. In DNA, the CDR3 is TGTGCCAGCAGCCGGGGGTTAACTTCCTACAATGAGCAGTTCTTC. Its protein product is CASSRGLTSYNEQFF.

The genes are TRBV5-1 and TRBJ1-1; 11 nucleotides line up with TRBD1. CDR1 SGHRS and CDR2 YFSETQ come from the germline V gene. The CDR3 extends over 15 amino acids. With 4 bases clipped from V and 2 bases from J, the junction kept 4 bases outside the gene matches. CDR3 protein: CASSGRTGGNTEAFF. Written as DNA, the CDR3 is TGCGCCAGCAGCGGGCGGACAGGGGGCAACACTGAAGCTTTCTTT.

The chain carries TRBV2 and TRBJ1-2; TRBD1 matches at 7 bases. CDR3 length: 15 residues. Germline V gene sequence: CDR1 SNHLY, CDR2 FYNNEI. V lost 4 bases to trimming and J lost 5 bases; unmatched junction nucleotides: 10. CDR3 loop: CASSVKQGSGYGYTF. CDR3 coding DNA: TGTGCCAGCAGTGTAAAACAGGGGTCCGGGTATGGCTACACCTTC. Filled out from reference TRBV2 and TRBJ1-2, the complete variable domain reads EPEVTQTPSHQVTQMGQEVILRCVPISNHLYFYWYRQILGQKVEFLVSFYNNEISEKSEIFDDQFSVERPDGSNFTLKIRSTKLEDSAMYFCASSVKQGSGYGYTFGSGTRLTVV.

The rearrangement uses TRBV25-1 and TRBJ1-4, with 7 nucleotides matching TRBD1. CDR1 and CDR2 from the germline V gene are MGHDK and SYGVNS. Trimming took 0 bases from V and 7 from J; bases not matched to a gene: 8. This CDR3 region has 16 residues. The CDR3 here is CASSEYSGRGFEKLFF. CDR3 sequence (DNA): TGTGCCAGCAGTGAATATTCGGGCAGGGGGTTTGAAAAACTGTTTTTT.

The chain is built from TRBV5-1 and TRBJ2-7; TRBD2 matches at 8 bases. Looked up from germline, CDR1 is SGHRS and CDR2 is YFSETQ. The trim removed 2 bases at V and 0 bases at J, leaving 4 bases unmatched. This CDR3 contains 15 residues. This chain's CDR3 is CASSFPREGSYEQYF. The CDR3 DNA reads as TGCGCCAGCAGCTTTCCCCGGGAGGGCTCCTACGAGCAGTACTTC.

The table lists this clone with a count of one. V usage is TRBV5-1 and J usage is TRBJ2-7, with a weak D call TRBD2 (6 bases). This CDR3 comprises 14 residues. With 5 bases removed from V and 2 bases from J, the gap between germline ends came to 14 bases. Germline V gene sequence: CDR1 SGHRS, CDR2 YFSETQ. The CDR3 loop is CASRVGTGAYEQYF. The CDR3 nucleotides are TGCGCCAGCAGAGTTGGGACGGGAGCCTACGAGCAGTACTTC.

This rearrangement joins TRBV5-6 to TRBJ1-6; perhaps TRBD1 as D (6 bases). This CDR3 contains 16 residues. Germline V lookup: CDR1 SGHDT, CDR2 YYEEEE. Trimming stripped 3 bases from V and 7 bases from J, with 17 bases between. Here the CDR3 DNA reads TGTGCCAGCAGCTCCTGGGATCCGACAGGAAATTCACCCCTCCACTTT. Protein product: CASSSWDPTGNSPLHF.

CDR3 DNA sequence: TGTGCCAGCAGCCCTGCCCACGAATGGAGGACTGAAGCTTTCTTT. As protein: CASSPAHEWRTEAFF. The chain couples TRBV28 to TRBJ1-1; D not resolved. Trimming removed 6 bases at V and 5 bases at J, with 19 bases between. The CDR3 is 15 amino acids. Germline assignment: CDR1 MDHEN and CDR2 SYDVKM.

In its sample, this clone was seen once. CDR3 coding DNA: TGTGCCAGTAATTGGGACAGAGTCAACTATGGCTACACCTTC. Protein sequence: CASNWDRVNYGYTF. This rearrangement joins TRBV19 to TRBJ1-2; 7 positions agree with TRBD1. Trimming cost V 7 bases and J 2 bases; bases outside gene matches: 7. The V gene's germline CDR1 is LNHDA and CDR2 SQIVND (reference sequence). The CDR3 spans 14 residues.

The chain uses TRBV2 and TRBJ1-4, with 10 bases fitting TRBD1. Germline V gene sequence: CDR1 SNHLY, CDR2 FYNNEI. J was trimmed by 7 bases and V by 8 bases; bases with no gene match: 7. The CDR3 totals 14 residues. The CDR3 DNA reads TGTGCCAGCGTGGACAGGGGGAGTAGTGAAAAACTGTTTTTT. Translating gives CASVDRGSSEKLFF.

The V call is TRBV7-2, the J call TRBJ1-2; 7 bases are shared with TRBD1. The trim removed 10 bases at V and 7 bases at J, leaving 6 bases unmatched. The germline V gene encodes CDR1 SGHTA and CDR2 FQGNSA. This CDR3 comprises 11 residues. CDR3 in amino acids: CAKGAESGYTF. In DNA, the CDR3 is TGTGCCAAGGGGGCGGAATCTGGCTACACCTTC.

The chain joins TRBV6-4 to TRBJ2-1, with TRBD1 identical over 8 bases. The germline V gene has CDR1 MRHNA and CDR2 SNTAGT. The CDR3 runs 15 residues. Trimming removed 5 bases from V and 15 bases from J; junction bases left unmatched: 18. The CDR3 loop reads CASSPQRGDRGIMFF. DNA for the CDR3: TGTGCCAGCAGTCCTCAGAGGGGTGACAGGGGTATCATGTTCTTC.

This rearrangement joins TRBV2 to TRBJ2-7; D is uncertain. This CDR3 is 14 amino acids long. V lost 3 bases and J 2 bases, leaving 11 bases between the germline ends. Per germline, CDR1 SNHLY and CDR2 FYNNEI. DNA for the CDR3: TGTGCCAGCAGTGAGCCTACACAGACCTACGAGCAGTACTTC. Translation gives CASSEPTQTYEQYF.

The J gene is TRBJ1-4, the V gene TRBV18, with D hard to call. Trimming removed 4 bases at V and 0 bases at J, with 6 bases between. The CDR3 spans 14 residues. CDR1 is KGHSH, CDR2 LQKENI, per germline. The CDR3 nucleotides read TGTGCCAGCTCACACCCCGCAACTAATGAAAAACTGTTTTTT. This codes for CASSHPATNEKLFF.

The chain has TRBV5-6 and TRBJ2-7; D gene uncertain. The CDR3 runs 16 residues. V dropped 3 bases and J dropped 6 bases, with 22 bases sitting between them. Germline V CDR1 and CDR2: SGHDT, YYEEEE. The DNA for the CDR3 is TGTGCCAGCAGCTGGAAGGTTGTCGAGCTCACCGGCGAGCAGTACTTC. As protein: CASSWKVVELTGEQYF.

The chain employs TRBV19 and TRBJ2-2, with D possibly called TRBD1 or TRBD2 (6 bases each). The CDR3 has 16 amino acids. Germline V gene sequence: CDR1 LNHDA, CDR2 SQIVND (reference sequence). Trimming cost V 3 bases and J 5 bases, with 16 bases left between them. CDR3 sequence reads: CASSITGAQITGELFF. In DNA form, the CDR3 reads TGTGCCAGTAGTATTACGGGGGCGCAAATAACCGGGGAGCTGTTTTTT.

The chain links TRBV5-1 to TRBJ1-3, with D unclear. V gave up 0 bases and J gave up 4 bases, with 11 bases separating them. This CDR3 contains 15 residues. Germline-derived CDR1 and CDR2 are SGHRS and YFSETQ. CDR3 nucleotide sequence: TGCGCCAGCAGCTTGGAATCGACACGAGGAAACACCATATATTTT. Its translation is CASSLESTRGNTIYF.

V gene TRBV29-1 combines with J gene TRBJ2-7; the match to TRBD1 covers 10 bases. Germline-derived CDR1 and CDR2 are SQVTM and ANQGSEA. V lost 5 bases to trimming and J lost 1 base; unmatched junction nucleotides: 5. This CDR3 comprises 14 residues. The DNA for the CDR3 is TGCAGCGTTTATGGGACAGGGGATTCCTACGAGCAGTACTTC. This codes for CSVYGTGDSYEQYF.

V is TRBV11-1 and J is TRBJ2-1, with TRBD2 identical over 15 bases. The V and J ends lost 6 bases and 9 bases, in that order; junction bases with no gene match: 6. The CDR3 extends over 15 amino acids. Germline CDR1 SGHAT, CDR2 FQDESV (reference sequence). The CDR3 spells CASSAGLAGGGEQFF. DNA of the CDR3: TGTGCCAGCAGTGCGGGACTAGCGGGGGGTGGTGAGCAGTTCTTC.

This chain joins TRBV7-3 and TRBJ2-2; D is undetermined. The CDR3 extends over 17 amino acids. CDR1 SGHTA and CDR2 FQGTGA come from the germline V gene. Trimming left V 1 base short and J 6 bases short, with 18 bases between. Here the CDR3 reads CASSLKFELGSAGELFF. The CDR3 DNA reads TGTGCCAGCAGCTTAAAATTCGAGTTAGGGTCGGCCGGGGAGCTGTTTTTT.

Turning to this clone: Other DNA variants within this sample encode the same CDR3. J is TRBJ1-5 and V is TRBV6-1; tentative D call: TRBD1 (5 bases). Trimming removed 3 bases at V and 0 bases at J, with 9 bases between. The germline CDR1 and CDR2 sequences are MNHNS and SASEGT. CDR3 length: 15 amino acids. DNA of the CDR3: TGTGCCAGCAGTGAGGGACCGATTAGCAATCAGCCCCAGCATTTT. Translated: CASSEGPISNQPQHF.

The chain uses TRBV4-1 and TRBJ1-1; TRBD1 matches 7 bases. Germline assignment: CDR1 MGHRA and CDR2 YSYEKL. The CDR3 covers 14 residues. The V and J ends lost 4 bases and 5 bases, in that order; junction bases with no gene match: 7. DNA of the CDR3: TGCGCCAGCAGCCTTCTGACAGGGCGAACTGAAGCTTTCTTT. It encodes CASSLLTGRTEAFF.